The entry that follows covers one TCR beta chain sequence. CDR3 length equals 15 residues. The germline V gene encodes CDR1 LGHNA and CDR2 YSLEER. V was clipped by 3 bases and J by 1 base, with 10 bases between them. This sample stems from a study of blood T cell repertoires in COVID-19. About the study: T cells, B-cell-depleted T cells, or PBMCs provided the cDNA or gDNA that served as material.

Sequencing was performed with immunoSEQ multiplex PCR; in TCRdb, only in-frame clones are kept and a portion is missing. The sample records fewer than 200,000 clones, roughly nine tenths being singletons. Sequenced sample: peripheral blood. The source is a man between 65 and 79 years old with active or convalescent COVID-19. The chain has TRBV4-3 and TRBJ1-3; D might be TRBD1 (5 bases). The CDR3 region is CASSQNGGSGNTIYF. DNA for the CDR3: TGCGCCAGCAGCCAGAACGGGGGGTCTGGAAACACCATATATTTT.